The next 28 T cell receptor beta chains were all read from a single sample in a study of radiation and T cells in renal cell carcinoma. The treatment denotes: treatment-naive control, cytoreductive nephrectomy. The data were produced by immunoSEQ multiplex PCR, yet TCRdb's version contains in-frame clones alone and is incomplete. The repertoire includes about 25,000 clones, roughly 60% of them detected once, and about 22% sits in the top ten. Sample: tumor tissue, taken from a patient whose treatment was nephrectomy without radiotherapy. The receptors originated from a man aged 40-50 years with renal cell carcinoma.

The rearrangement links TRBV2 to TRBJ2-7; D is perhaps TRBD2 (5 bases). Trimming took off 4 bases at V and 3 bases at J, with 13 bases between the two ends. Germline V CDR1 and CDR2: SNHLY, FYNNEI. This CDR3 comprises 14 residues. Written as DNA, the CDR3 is TGTGCCAGCAGTGCCGGGAAGGTAGGCTACGAGCAGTACTTC. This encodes CASSAGKVGYEQYF.

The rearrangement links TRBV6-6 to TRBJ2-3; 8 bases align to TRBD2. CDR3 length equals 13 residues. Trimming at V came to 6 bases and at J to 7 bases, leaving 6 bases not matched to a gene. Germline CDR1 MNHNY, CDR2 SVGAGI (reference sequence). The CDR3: CASSQGGGYTQYF. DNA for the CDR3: TGTGCCAGCAGCCAGGGCGGGGGGTATACGCAGTATTTT.

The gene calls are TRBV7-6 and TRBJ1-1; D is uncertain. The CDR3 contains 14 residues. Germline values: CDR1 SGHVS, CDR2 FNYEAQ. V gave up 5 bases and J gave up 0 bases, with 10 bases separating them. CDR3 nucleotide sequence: TGTGCCAGCAGCCCCGGACGGATGAACACTGAAGCTTTCTTT. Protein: CASSPGRMNTEAFF.

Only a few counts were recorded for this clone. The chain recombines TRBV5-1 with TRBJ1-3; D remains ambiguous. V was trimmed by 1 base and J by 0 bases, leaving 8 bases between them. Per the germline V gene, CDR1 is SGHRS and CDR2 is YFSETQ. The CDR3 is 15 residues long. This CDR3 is CASSLSSSSGNTIYF. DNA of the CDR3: TGCGCCAGCAGCTTGTCGTCCAGCTCTGGAAACACCATATATTTT. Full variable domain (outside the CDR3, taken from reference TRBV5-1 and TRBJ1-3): KAGVTQTPRYLIKTRGQQVTLSCSPISGHRSVSWYQQTPGQGLQFLFEYFSETQRNKGNFPGRFSGRQFSNSRSEMNVSTLELGDSALYLCASSLSSSSGNTIYFGEGSWLTVV.

The CDR3 loop is CASSGLAGITGELFF. CDR3 nucleotides: TGTGCCTCTTCAGGACTAGCGGGGATCACCGGGGAGCTGTTTTTT. The chain employs TRBV30 and TRBJ2-2; 12 bases are a match to TRBD2. After removal of 7 bases from V and 4 bases from J, the junction contained 7 bases not matched to a gene. Germline lookup yields CDR1 GTSNPN and CDR2 SVGIG (reference sequence). This CDR3 has 15 residues.

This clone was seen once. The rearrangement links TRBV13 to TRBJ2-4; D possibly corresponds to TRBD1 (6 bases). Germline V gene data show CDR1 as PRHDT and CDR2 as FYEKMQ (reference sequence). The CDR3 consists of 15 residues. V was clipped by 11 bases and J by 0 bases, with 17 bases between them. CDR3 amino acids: CASRGQQLAKNIQYF. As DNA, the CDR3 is TGTGCCTCACGGGGACAACAATTAGCCAAAAACATTCAGTACTTC.

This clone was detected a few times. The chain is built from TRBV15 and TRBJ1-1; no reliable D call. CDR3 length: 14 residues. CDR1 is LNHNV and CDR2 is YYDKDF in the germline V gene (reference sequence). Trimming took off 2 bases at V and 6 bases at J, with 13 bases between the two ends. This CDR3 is CATSRRSGISEAFF. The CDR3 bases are TGTGCCACCAGCAGAAGGTCGGGCATCTCTGAAGCTTTCTTT.

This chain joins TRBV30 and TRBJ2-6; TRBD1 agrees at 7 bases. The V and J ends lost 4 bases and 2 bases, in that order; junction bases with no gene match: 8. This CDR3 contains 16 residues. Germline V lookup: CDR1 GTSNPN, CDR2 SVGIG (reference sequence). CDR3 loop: CAWTRDRVPGANVLTF. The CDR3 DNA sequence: TGTGCCTGGACCCGAGACAGGGTCCCTGGGGCCAACGTCCTGACTTTC.

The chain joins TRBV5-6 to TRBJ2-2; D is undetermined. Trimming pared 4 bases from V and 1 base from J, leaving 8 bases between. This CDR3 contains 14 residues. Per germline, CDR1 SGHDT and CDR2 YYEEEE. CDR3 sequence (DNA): TGTGCCAGCAGCCACGGAAGGAACACCGGGGAGCTGTTTTTT. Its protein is CASSHGRNTGELFF.

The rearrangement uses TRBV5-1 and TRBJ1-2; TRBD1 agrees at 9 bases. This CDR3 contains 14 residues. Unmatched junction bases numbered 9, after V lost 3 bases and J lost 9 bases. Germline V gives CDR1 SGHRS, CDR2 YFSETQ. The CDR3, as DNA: TGCGCCAGCAGCTCAACCGGGACAGGGAGCAGCTACACCTTC. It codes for CASSSTGTGSSYTF. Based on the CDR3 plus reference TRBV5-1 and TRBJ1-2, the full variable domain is KAGVTQTPRYLIKTRGQQVTLSCSPISGHRSVSWYQQTPGQGLQFLFEYFSETQRNKGNFPGRFSGRQFSNSRSEMNVSTLELGDSALYLCASSSTGTGSSYTFGSGTRLTVV.

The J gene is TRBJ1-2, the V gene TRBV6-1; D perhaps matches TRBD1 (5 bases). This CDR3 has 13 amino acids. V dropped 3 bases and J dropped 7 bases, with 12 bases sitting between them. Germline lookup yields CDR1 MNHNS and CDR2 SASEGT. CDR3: CASSDDSWFGYTF. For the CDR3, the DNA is TGTGCCAGCAGTGATGACAGTTGGTTTGGCTACACCTTC.

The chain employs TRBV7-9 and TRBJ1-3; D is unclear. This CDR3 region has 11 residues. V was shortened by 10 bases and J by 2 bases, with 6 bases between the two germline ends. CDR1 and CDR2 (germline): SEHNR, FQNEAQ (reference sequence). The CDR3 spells CATNTGNTIYF. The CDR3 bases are TGTGCCACCAATACTGGAAACACCATATATTTT. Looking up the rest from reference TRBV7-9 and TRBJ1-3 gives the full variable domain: DTGVSQNPRHKITKRGQNVTFRCDPISEHNRLYWYRQTLGQGPEFLTYFQNEAQLEKSRLLSDRFSAERPKGSFSTLEIQRTEQGDSAMYLCATNTGNTIYFGEGSWLTVV.

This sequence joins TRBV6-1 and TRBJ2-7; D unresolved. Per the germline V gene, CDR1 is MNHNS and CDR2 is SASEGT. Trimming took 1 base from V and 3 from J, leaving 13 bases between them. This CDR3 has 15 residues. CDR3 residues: CASSEGRQSHYEQYV. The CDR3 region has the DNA TGTGCCAGCAGTGAAGGCCGACAAAGCCACTACGAGCAGTACGTC.

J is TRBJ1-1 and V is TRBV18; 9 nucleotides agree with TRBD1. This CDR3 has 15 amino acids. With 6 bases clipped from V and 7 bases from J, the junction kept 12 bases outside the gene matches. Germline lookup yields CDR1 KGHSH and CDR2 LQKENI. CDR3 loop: CASSSYGTGKGEAFF. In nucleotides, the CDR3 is TGTGCCAGCTCCTCCTACGGGACAGGGAAAGGTGAAGCTTTCTTT.

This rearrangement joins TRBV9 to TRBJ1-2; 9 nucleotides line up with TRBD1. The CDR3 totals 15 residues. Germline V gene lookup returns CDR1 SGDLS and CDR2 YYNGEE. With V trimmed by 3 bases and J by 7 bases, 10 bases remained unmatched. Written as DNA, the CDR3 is TGTGCCAGCAGCGCCCGGGACAGGGAGGCTTCTGGCTACACCTTC. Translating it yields CASSARDREASGYTF.

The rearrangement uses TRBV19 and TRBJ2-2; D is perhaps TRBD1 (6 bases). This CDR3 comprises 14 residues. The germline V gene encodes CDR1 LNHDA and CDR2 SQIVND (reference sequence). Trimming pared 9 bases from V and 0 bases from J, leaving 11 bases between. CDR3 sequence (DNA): TGTGCCAGCGCAGGGGACCCGAACACCGGGGAGCTGTTTTTT. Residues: CASAGDPNTGELFF.

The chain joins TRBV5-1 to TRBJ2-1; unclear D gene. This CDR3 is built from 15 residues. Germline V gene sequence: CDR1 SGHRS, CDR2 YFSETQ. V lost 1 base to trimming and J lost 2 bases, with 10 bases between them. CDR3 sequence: CASSLYSATYNEQFF. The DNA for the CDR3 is TGCGCCAGCAGCTTGTACTCGGCAACCTACAATGAGCAGTTCTTC. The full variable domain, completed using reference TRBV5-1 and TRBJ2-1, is KAGVTQTPRYLIKTRGQQVTLSCSPISGHRSVSWYQQTPGQGLQFLFEYFSETQRNKGNFPGRFSGRQFSNSRSEMNVSTLELGDSALYLCASSLYSATYNEQFFGPGTRLTVL.

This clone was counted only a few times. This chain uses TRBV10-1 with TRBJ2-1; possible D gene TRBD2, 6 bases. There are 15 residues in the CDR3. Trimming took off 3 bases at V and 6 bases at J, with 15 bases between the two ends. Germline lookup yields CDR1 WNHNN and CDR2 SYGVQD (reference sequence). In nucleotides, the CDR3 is TGCGCCAGCAGTGACCCTGGGAGGAGCGGCAATGAGCAGTTCTTC. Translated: CASSDPGRSGNEQFF.

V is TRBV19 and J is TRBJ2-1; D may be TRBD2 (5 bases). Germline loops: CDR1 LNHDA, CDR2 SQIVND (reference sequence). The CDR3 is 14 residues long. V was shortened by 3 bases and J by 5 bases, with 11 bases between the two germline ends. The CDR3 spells CASSMAGNNNEQFF. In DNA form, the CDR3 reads TGTGCCAGTAGTATGGCCGGGAACAACAATGAGCAGTTCTTC.

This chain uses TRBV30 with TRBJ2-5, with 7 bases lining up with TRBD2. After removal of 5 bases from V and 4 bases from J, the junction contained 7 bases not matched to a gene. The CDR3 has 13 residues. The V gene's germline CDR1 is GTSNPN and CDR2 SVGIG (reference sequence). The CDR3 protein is CAWVRRERETQYF. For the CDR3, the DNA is TGTGCCTGGGTTAGGCGGGAGCGAGAGACCCAGTACTTC.

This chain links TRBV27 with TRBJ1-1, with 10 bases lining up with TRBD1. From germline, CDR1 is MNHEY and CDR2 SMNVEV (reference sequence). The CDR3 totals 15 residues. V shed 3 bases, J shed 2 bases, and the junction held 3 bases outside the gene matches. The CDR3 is CASSLTGGFNTEAFF. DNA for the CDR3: TGTGCCAGCAGTTTGACAGGGGGCTTTAACACTGAAGCTTTCTTT.

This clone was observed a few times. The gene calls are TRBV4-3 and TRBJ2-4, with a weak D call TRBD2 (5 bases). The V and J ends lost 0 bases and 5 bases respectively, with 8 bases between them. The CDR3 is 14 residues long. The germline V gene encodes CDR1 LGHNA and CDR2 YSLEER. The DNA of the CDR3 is TGCGCCAGCAGCCAAGAGCGGGTCCAAAACATTCAGTACTTC. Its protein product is CASSQERVQNIQYF.

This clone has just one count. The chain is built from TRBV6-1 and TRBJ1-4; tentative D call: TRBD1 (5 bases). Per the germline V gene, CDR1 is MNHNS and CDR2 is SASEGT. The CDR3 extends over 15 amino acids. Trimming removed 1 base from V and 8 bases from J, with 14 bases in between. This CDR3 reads CASSEELQGGEKLFF. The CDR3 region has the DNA TGTGCCAGCAGTGAAGAGTTGCAGGGTGGGGAAAAACTGTTTTTT.

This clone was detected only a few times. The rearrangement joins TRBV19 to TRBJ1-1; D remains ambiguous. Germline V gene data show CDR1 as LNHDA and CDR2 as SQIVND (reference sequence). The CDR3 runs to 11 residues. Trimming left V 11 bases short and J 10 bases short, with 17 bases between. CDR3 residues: CASGRGEGAFF. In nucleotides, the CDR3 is TGTGCCTCCGGGAGAGGTGAAGGAGCTTTCTTT.

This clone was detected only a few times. CDR3 sequence reads: CASSQGANSYNEQFF. The CDR3 bases are TGTGCCAGCTCACAGGGGGCCAACTCCTACAATGAGCAGTTCTTC. V gene TRBV18 combines with J gene TRBJ2-1; TRBD1 matches at 7 bases. The V and J ends lost 4 bases and 0 bases, in that order; junction bases with no gene match: 3. This CDR3 comprises 15 residues. Germline CDR1 reads KGHSH; CDR2 reads LQKENI.

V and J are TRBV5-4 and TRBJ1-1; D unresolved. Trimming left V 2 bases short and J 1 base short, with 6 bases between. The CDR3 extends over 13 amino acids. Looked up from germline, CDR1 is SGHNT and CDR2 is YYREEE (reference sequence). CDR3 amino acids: CASSFQGNTEAFF. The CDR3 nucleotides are TGTGCCAGCAGCTTCCAAGGGAACACTGAAGCTTTCTTT.

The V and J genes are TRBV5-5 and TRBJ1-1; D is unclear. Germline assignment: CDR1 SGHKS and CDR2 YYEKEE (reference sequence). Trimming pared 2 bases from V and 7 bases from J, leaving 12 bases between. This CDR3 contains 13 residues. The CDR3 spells CASSLETSLEAFF. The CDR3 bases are TGTGCCAGCAGCTTAGAGACGTCCCTTGAAGCTTTCTTT. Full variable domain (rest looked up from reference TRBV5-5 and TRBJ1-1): DAGVTQSPTHLIKTRGQQVTLRCSPISGHKSVSWYQQVLGQGPQFIFQYYEKEERGRGNFPDRFSARQFPNYSSELNVNALLLGDSALYLCASSLETSLEAFFGQGTRLTVV.

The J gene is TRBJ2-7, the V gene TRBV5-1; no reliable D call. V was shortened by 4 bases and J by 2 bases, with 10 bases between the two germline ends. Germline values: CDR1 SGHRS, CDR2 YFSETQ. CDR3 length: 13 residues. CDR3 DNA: TGCGCCAGCAGCCCAATCGACACCTACGAGCAGTACTTC. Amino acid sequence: CASSPIDTYEQYF.